This record concerns one TCR beta chain sequence. Antigen: not known. The source of the sample is a study of post-analysis software for immune sequencing data. Turning to the study itself: The patients showed relapsing-remitting, secondary progressive and progressive-relapsing multiple sclerosis courses. Findings of the study overall: Strong same-batch co-clustering of samples appeared with F measure clustering. The normalized Chao1 diversity of multiple sclerosis patients was significantly lower than that of controls. Compared with controls, patients had more of 4 to 6 TRBV segments, including TRBV5-6, TRBV5-1 and TRBV20-1.

This CDR3 has 15 residues. Trimming cost V 0 bases and J 5 bases, with 12 bases left between them. Germline lookup yields CDR1 SGHRS and CDR2 YFSETQ. The authors incorporated unique molecular identifiers into the TCR beta cDNA libraries. Between 1 and 10 million T cells gave rise to approximately 520,000 cDNA molecules. One entry per CDR3 protein results from TCRdb running MiXCR on the PCR reads. The sample lists roughly 400,000 distinct CDR3 sequences; 35% to 45% were seen once. The chain links TRBV5-1 to TRBJ2-1; D is possibly TRBD2 (6 bases). Source material: blood. The receptor's source is a girl aged 2 to 9 with multiple sclerosis. The CDR3 DNA follows: TGCGCCAGCAGCTTGGTCGCGCGGGGACACAATGAGCAGTTCTTC. Translating it yields CASSLVARGHNEQFF.